Listed below are T cell receptor beta chains from one sample, sequenced in a study of early T cells in non-severe SARS-CoV-2 infection. One entry per CDR3 protein, called by TCRdb with MiXCR from the 5' RACE reads. The top ten hold about 4.7% of the sample, which has about 44,000 distinct CDR3 sequences, 23% seen once. This specimen consisted of whole blood, obtained at baseline. These receptors all come from an adult who was a healthcare worker with PCR-confirmed SARS-CoV-2 infection or an uninfected control (not recorded which). CDR3s include the opening cysteine and the closing phenylalanine or tryptophan. The D gene is left open where the match is weak. Clone size is given for some rows only: seen once, a few or many times, or a class if the clone is expanded.

size	V	J	D	CDR3	DNA
few	TRBV2	TRBJ2-5	-	CASRTLGVETQYF	TGTGCCAGCAGGACACTAGGAGTTGAGACCCAGTACTTC
-	TRBV14	TRBJ2-7	-	CASSQVAGGYYEQYF	TGTGCCAGCAGCCAAGTGGCCGGGGGCTACTACGAGCAGTACTTC
few	TRBV5-4	TRBJ1-2	-	CASSPPAGRGYTF	TGTGCCAGCAGCCCCCCCGCCGGGAGGGGCTACACCTTC
few	TRBV20-1	TRBJ2-7	-	CSASDRGLGYEQYF	TGCAGTGCTAGTGATAGGGGCCTTGGGTACGAGCAGTACTTC
-	TRBV4-1	TRBJ2-7	TRBD2	CASSQVQLAGGYEQYF	TGCGCCAGCAGCCAAGTACAGCTAGCGGGGGGCTACGAGCAGTACTTC
-	TRBV4-2	TRBJ1-1	-	CVSSPEGTEAFF	TGTGTCAGCAGCCCCGAGGGGACTGAAGCTTTCTTT
-	TRBV7-8	TRBJ2-7	-	CASSFLGSSYEQYF	TGTGCCAGCAGCTTCCTGGGCAGCTCCTACGAGCAGTACTTC
-	TRBV20-1	TRBJ1-2	-	CSATGDGYGYTF	TGCAGTGCTACAGGGGATGGCTATGGCTACACCTTC
-	TRBV24-1	TRBJ2-7	TRBD1	CASGQGYEQYF	TGTGCGTCGGGACAGGGCTACGAGCAGTACTTC
-	TRBV3-1	TRBJ2-7	-	CASTGAHEQYF	TGTGCCAGCACGGGGGCCCACGAGCAGTACTTC
-	TRBV5-1	TRBJ2-3	TRBD1	CASSLNGQGASDTQYF	TGCGCCAGCAGCTTGAACGGACAGGGGGCGTCAGATACGCAGTATTTT
-	TRBV7-7	TRBJ2-7	-	CASSIMDGFYEQYF	TGTGCTAGCAGCATAATGGACGGTTTCTACGAGCAGTACTTC
many	TRBV20-1	TRBJ2-3	-	CSATPFRGGVTDTQYF	TGCAGTGCTACCCCTTTCAGGGGGGGCGTCACAGATACGCAGTATTTT
few	TRBV2	TRBJ1-2	TRBD1	CASRHQDRAWYGYTF	TGTGCCAGCAGACACCAGGACAGGGCTTGGTATGGCTACACCTTC
-	TRBV4-1	TRBJ2-7	TRBD1	CASSQDGQGSSYEQYF	TGCGCCAGCAGCCAAGATGGACAGGGGAGCTCCTACGAGCAGTACTTC
few	TRBV2	TRBJ1-6	-	CASSDGSSYNSPLHF	TGTGCCAGCAGTGACGGGAGCTCCTATAATTCACCCCTCCACTTT
few	TRBV6-2/TRBV6-3	TRBJ2-3	TRBD2	CASKTGTSGAFSGDTQYF	TGTGCCAGCAAAACCGGGACTAGCGGGGCATTTTCGGGAGATACGCAGTATTTT
few	TRBV7-8	TRBJ1-1	-	CASSNRQAAGTEAFF	TGTGCCAGCAGCAACCGACAGGCGGCGGGGACTGAAGCTTTCTTT
few	TRBV9	TRBJ2-7	TRBD2	CASSVGLAGAYEQYF	TGTGCCAGCAGCGTGGGACTAGCGGGGGCCTACGAGCAGTACTTC
-	TRBV6-2/TRBV6-3	TRBJ2-3	TRBD1	CASTDATGDTDTQYF	TGTGCCAGCACCGACGCAACAGGGGACACAGATACGCAGTATTTT
few	TRBV3-1	TRBJ2-7	TRBD1	CASSQASGTGPYEQYF	TGTGCCAGCAGCCAAGCTTCCGGGACAGGACCCTACGAGCAGTACTTC
-	TRBV7-9	TRBJ2-1	TRBD2	CASSLAGTSGGHEQFF	TGTGCCAGCAGCTTAGCAGGGACTAGCGGGGGGCACGAGCAGTTCTTC
few	TRBV2	TRBJ2-2	-	CASSGQNTGELFF	TGTGCCAGCAGTGGGCAGAACACCGGGGAGCTGTTTTTT
many	TRBV6-5	TRBJ2-7	-	CASSYRDNYEQYF	TGTGCCAGCAGTTACCGGGACAACTACGAGCAGTACTTC
-	TRBV6-2/TRBV6-3	TRBJ2-2	-	CASSYGGGELFF	TGTGCCAGCAGTTACGGGGGCGGGGAGCTGTTTTTT
large	TRBV5-4	TRBJ2-7	-	CASSFYHVPEQYF	TGTGCCAGCAGCTTCTACCATGTCCCCGAGCAGTACTTC
-	TRBV4-1	TRBJ1-4	-	CASSASDSGSKELFF	TGCGCCAGCAGCGCTTCGGACAGCGGTTCGAAGGAACTGTTTTTT
medium-sized	TRBV3-1	TRBJ2-7	-	CASSQSHEQYF	TGTGCCAGCAGCCAATCCCACGAGCAGTACTTC
-	TRBV7-6	TRBJ1-1	TRBD1	CASSPRDSGTEAFF	TGTGCCAGCAGCCCCCGGGACAGCGGCACTGAAGCTTTCTTT
-	TRBV5-1	TRBJ1-2	-	CASSSGYGYTF	TGCGCCAGCAGCTCAGGGTATGGCTACACCTTC
-	TRBV7-9	TRBJ2-3	-	CASSPKDTDTQYF	TGTGCCAGCAGCCCAAAGGACACAGATACGCAGTATTTT
-	TRBV30	TRBJ1-2	-	CAWSRDRKIYGYTF	TGTGCCTGGAGTAGGGACCGCAAAATCTATGGCTACACCTTC
-	TRBV20-1	TRBJ1-2	-	CSATPGGAYGYTF	TGCAGTGCCACTCCCGGGGGAGCCTATGGCTACACCTTC
few	TRBV7-2	TRBJ1-6	TRBD1	CASSPRGTVSPLHF	TGTGCCAGCAGCCCCCGGGGGACAGTTTCACCCCTCCACTTT
-	TRBV3-1	TRBJ2-2	-	CASSVRKATGELFF	TGTGCCAGCAGCGTCAGGAAAGCCACCGGGGAGCTGTTTTTT
-	TRBV5-5	TRBJ1-2	-	CASSPQDGGYGYTF	TGTGCCAGCAGCCCCCAGGATGGAGGGTATGGCTACACCTTC
few	TRBV7-2	TRBJ1-2	TRBD1	CASSLAGTGGYGYTF	TGTGCCAGCAGCTTAGCAGGGACAGGGGGCTATGGCTACACCTTC
-	TRBV7-8	TRBJ2-7	-	CASSRGRGTYEQYF	TGTGCCAGCAGTCGGGGACGCGGTACCTACGAGCAGTACTTC
-	TRBV12-3/TRBV12-4	TRBJ1-2	-	CASSLVEKGYGYTF	TGTGCCAGCAGTTTGGTTGAGAAGGGATATGGCTACACCTTC
few	TRBV28	TRBJ2-4	-	CASSLLNIQYF	TGTGCCAGCAGTTTATTAAACATTCAGTACTTC
-	TRBV6-2/TRBV6-3	TRBJ1-5	TRBD1	CASSDREVQPQHF	TGTGCCAGCAGCGACAGGGAGGTTCAGCCCCAGCATTTT
-	TRBV29-1	TRBJ1-1	-	CSVDFSTEAFF	TGCAGCGTAGACTTCAGCACTGAAGCTTTCTTT
many	TRBV2	TRBJ2-3	-	CASSEAGGGDTQYF	TGTGCCAGCAGTGAAGCGGGGGGTGGGGATACGCAGTATTTT
-	TRBV6-5	TRBJ1-1	-	CASTSANTEAFF	TGTGCCAGCACATCTGCGAACACTGAAGCTTTCTTT
-	TRBV27	TRBJ1-5	-	CASSQDGYWPQHF	TGTGCCAGCAGTCAAGACGGCTATTGGCCCCAGCATTTT
-	TRBV7-9	TRBJ2-3	-	CASSSDGGADTQYF	TGTGCCAGCAGCTCGGACGGAGGCGCAGATACGCAGTATTTT
-	TRBV20-1	TRBJ2-7	-	CSAMASVYYEQYF	TGCAGTGCTATGGCTAGCGTTTACTACGAGCAGTACTTC
-	TRBV6-5	TRBJ2-7	-	CASSYGRAYEQYF	TGTGCCAGCAGTTACGGACGCGCCTACGAGCAGTACTTC
few	TRBV12-3/TRBV12-4	TRBJ1-2	-	CASSPGTQYTF	TGTGCCAGCAGTCCCGGGACCCAGTACACCTTC
few	TRBV10-3	TRBJ2-5	-	CAISSGQGTQYF	TGTGCCATCAGCAGCGGGCAGGGGACCCAGTACTTC
-	TRBV7-8	TRBJ1-6	-	CASNSGGDHSPLHF	TGTGCCAGCAACTCAGGTGGGGATCATTCACCCCTCCACTTT
few	TRBV25-1	TRBJ2-5	-	CASSEPQGQYF	TGTGCCAGCAGTGAACCCCAGGGGCAGTACTTC
-	TRBV24-1	TRBJ1-6	-	CATSDLDRSNSPLHF	TGTGCCACCAGTGATTTAGACAGGTCGAATTCACCCCTCCACTTT
few	TRBV7-2	TRBJ2-7	-	CASSRSWGTEQYF	TGTGCCAGCAGCCGTAGCTGGGGCACCGAGCAGTACTTC